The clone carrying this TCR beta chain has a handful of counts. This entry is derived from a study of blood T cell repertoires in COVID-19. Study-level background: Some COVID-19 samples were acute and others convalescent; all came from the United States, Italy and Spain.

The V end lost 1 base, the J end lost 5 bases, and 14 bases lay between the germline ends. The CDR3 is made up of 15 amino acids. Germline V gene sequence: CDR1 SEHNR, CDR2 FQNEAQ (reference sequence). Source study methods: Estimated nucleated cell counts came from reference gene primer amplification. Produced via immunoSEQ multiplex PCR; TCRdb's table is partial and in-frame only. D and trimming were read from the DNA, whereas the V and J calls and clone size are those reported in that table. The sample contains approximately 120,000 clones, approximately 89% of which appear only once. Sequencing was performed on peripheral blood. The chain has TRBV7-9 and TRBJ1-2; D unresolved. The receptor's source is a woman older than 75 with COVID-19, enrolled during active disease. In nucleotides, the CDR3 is TGTGCCAGCAGCTTAGGAGGGTCTGCGGGGTATGGCTACACCTTC. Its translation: CASSLGGSAGYGYTF.